By share, the clone carrying this T cell receptor (beta chain) counts as medium-sized. Its antigen is still unknown. Researchers used 5'RACE with constant-segment primers to make TCR alpha and TCR beta cDNA libraries that carry sample barcodes and UMIs. Each CDR3 protein is one row after TCRdb ran MiXCR on the 5' RACE reads. The sample has some 190,000 distinct CDR3 sequences, 18% seen once; the top ten hold 2% to 2.5%. These data are taken from a study of T-cell memory formation after mild COVID-19. Overall study context: Largely, the TCR clusters proved donor specific. General observations from the study: The pre-infection memory compartment contained some responding clones, suggesting cross-reactive memory joined.

The germline V gene has CDR1 SGHRS and CDR2 YFSETQ. This CDR3 contains 15 residues. Germline trimming cut 2 bases from V and 7 bases from J; bases unmatched to any gene: 7. The chain has TRBV5-1 and TRBJ2-1; 9 bases line up with TRBD2. This TCR derives from an adult woman who had mild COVID-19 (a few samples of this study predate the infection). Cell type and time point are not known. The sequenced material came from PBMCs or a T cell subset sorted from them (not recorded which). The CDR3 DNA reads TGCGCCAGCAGCTTTGGCGGGGGGGCTGTGAATGAGCAGTTCTTC. Its translation is CASSFGGGAVNEQFF.